The 7 T cell receptor beta chains below all came from one sample that was sequenced in a study of spatial heterogeneity in lung cancer. Indicated time point: sample taken at primary tumor resection. Whole RNA came from tumor, nontumor lung or frozen PBMC and was sequenced without being sorted. MiXCR, run by TCRdb on the 5' RACE reads, gives a single entry per CDR3 protein. The data hold around 30,000 distinct CDR3 sequences, with roughly 8% observed a single time. This specimen was PBMCs, taken at surgery. The receptors come from a female donor with early-stage non-small cell lung cancer.

Ten or more counts support this clonotype. This chain uses TRBV7-9 with TRBJ2-3; weak D call: TRBD2 (5 bases). CDR3 size: 17 residues. V was cut by 5 bases and J by 5 bases, with 23 bases left in between. Per the germline V gene, CDR1 is SEHNR and CDR2 is FQNEAQ (reference sequence). CDR3 protein: CASSPSRWWERKDTQYF. CDR3 in DNA: TGTGCCAGCAGCCCGTCTCGATGGTGGGAGAGAAAAGATACGCAGTATTTT.

The chain uses TRBV28 and TRBJ2-7, with D tentatively TRBD1 (5 bases). Trimming took 4 bases from V and 7 from J, leaving 17 bases between them. The CDR3 sequence is 14 residues long. Looked up from germline, CDR1 is MDHEN and CDR2 is SYDVKM. The CDR3 bases are TGTGCCAGCAGTTCCTACACATGGGGCGTTGAGCAGTACTTC. It codes for CASSSYTWGVEQYF. Using reference TRBV28 and TRBJ2-7 for the parts outside the CDR3, the full variable domain is DVKVTQSSRYLVKRTGEKVFLECVQDMDHENMFWYRQDPGLGLRLIYFSYDVKMKEKGDIPEGYSVSREKKERFSLILESASTNQTSMYLCASSSYTWGVEQYFGPGTRLTVT.

Ten or more counts support this clonotype. CDR3 coding DNA: TGTGCCAGCCGAGGGAGGGCCTTCGTCGAGCAGTACTTC. Translated: CASRGRAFVEQYF. This sequence joins TRBV5-8 and TRBJ2-7, with TRBD2 matching 7 bases. CDR3 length: 13 residues. The junction had 10 bases not matched to a gene; V was cut back by 7 bases and J by 6 bases. Germline lookup yields CDR1 SGHTS and CDR2 YDEGEE.

The table lists this clonotype with many counts. The V and J genes are TRBV9 and TRBJ1-1, with D uncertain. V lost 2 bases and J 0 bases, leaving 8 bases between the germline ends. The germline V gene encodes CDR1 SGDLS and CDR2 YYNGEE. There are 14 residues in the CDR3. The CDR3 nucleotides read TGTGCCAGCAGCGTCGGGCGGGTGAACACTGAAGCTTTCTTT. It yields the protein CASSVGRVNTEAFF.

This clonotype was picked up many times. This chain uses TRBV28 with TRBJ1-2; 10 bases line up with TRBD1. CDR3 length: 14 amino acids. Germline CDR1 reads MDHEN; CDR2 reads SYDVKM. The junction had 8 bases not matched to a gene; V was cut back by 5 bases and J by 8 bases. CDR3 DNA sequence: TGTGCCAGCAGTCCAGACAGGGGGCATGGCGGCTACACCTTC. Its translation is CASSPDRGHGGYTF.

On this clonotype: One end of the junction varies from germline; a read error may be responsible. The chain uses TRBV6-1 and TRBJ2-3; perhaps TRBD1 as D (6 bases). This CDR3 has 15 residues. The V gene's germline CDR1 is MNHNS and CDR2 SASEGT. CDR3 in DNA: TGTGTCAGCAGTGCCAACAGGGTCCGCACAGATACGCAGTATTTT. Translation: CVSSANRVRTDTQYF.

The chain couples TRBV5-1 to TRBJ2-1; 8 nucleotides match TRBD2. The germline gives CDR1 SGHRS, CDR2 YFSETQ. There are 14 residues in the CDR3. J lost 6 bases, V lost 3 bases, and 5 bases had no gene match. For the CDR3, the DNA is TGCGCCAGCAGCTCATTAGCGGGATTCAATGAGCAGTTCTTC. It yields the protein CASSSLAGFNEQFF.